A selection of T cell receptor beta chains follows, all from one sample in a study of CXCR3-negative and CXCR3-positive naive CD8 T cells. TCRdb re-called the 5' RACE reads; every CDR3 protein appears as one record, without DNA. The sample spans over 35,000 distinct CDR3 sequences; the ten largest clones claim under 15%. Sequencing was performed on memory CD8+ T cells from blood. All receptors come from a human donor in good health. Some clones in this sample may be carry-over from other donors' samples. Both conserved end residues are part of each CDR3.

J gene: TRBJ2-5; V gene: TRBV18; CDR3 protein: CASSPPREETQYF
J gene: TRBJ1-4; V gene: TRBV24-1; CDR3 protein: CATSEGLKEKLFF
J gene: TRBJ1-1; V gene: TRBV9; CDR3 protein: CASSVEGMNTEAFF
J gene: TRBJ2-2; V gene: TRBV15; CDR3 protein: CATSRDRSFAGELFF
J gene: TRBJ2-7; V gene: TRBV7-2; CDR3 protein: CASSYSSASEQYF
J gene: TRBJ2-1; V gene: TRBV14; CDR3 protein: CASSPSGSNEQFF
J gene: TRBJ2-3; V gene: TRBV6-5; CDR3 protein: CASSFRTSGAPDTQYF
J gene: TRBJ2-7; V gene: TRBV28; CDR3 protein: CASSTAQQASYEQYF
J gene: TRBJ2-3; V gene: TRBV6-4; CDR3 protein: CASSEAAGGSTDTQYF
J gene: TRBJ2-1; V gene: TRBV6-6; CDR3 protein: CASSSGTSDNNEQFF
J gene: TRBJ2-7; V gene: TRBV29-1; CDR3 protein: CSVDIGGEYEQYF
J gene: TRBJ2-7; V gene: TRBV7-9; CDR3 protein: CASSSASGGDLEQYF
J gene: TRBJ2-1; V gene: TRBV6-5; CDR3 protein: CASSTSPNEQFF
J gene: TRBJ2-1; V gene: TRBV29-1; CDR3 protein: CSAQSEISYNEQFF
J gene: TRBJ2-7; V gene: TRBV5-1; CDR3 protein: CASSLAAGGEQYF
J gene: TRBJ1-6; V gene: TRBV6-5; CDR3 protein: CASSYSVNSPLHF
J gene: TRBJ2-7; V gene: TRBV29-1; CDR3 protein: CSVAPGAAFDEQYF
J gene: TRBJ2-2; V gene: TRBV5-1; CDR3 protein: CASRSENTGELFF
J gene: TRBJ2-3; V gene: TRBV9; CDR3 protein: CASSVISDTDTQYF
J gene: TRBJ2-3; V gene: TRBV28; CDR3 protein: CASSPRSLSGTDTQYF